This T cell receptor (beta chain) was captured by sequencing in a study of T cells in Graves' hyperthyroidism and ophthalmopathy. Study-level background: Blood was drawn when the patient was first diagnosed and still untreated.

The germline V gene encodes CDR1 SGHTA and CDR2 FQGTGA. This CDR3 comprises 15 residues. After removal of 4 bases from V and 8 bases from J, the junction contained 5 bases not matched to a gene. This clonotype was observed many times. There were TCR beta CDR3 regions amplified from RNA transcripts. First-round RT-PCR targeting the TCR CDR3 was performed with the HTBI primer set. TCRdb reprocessed the multiplex PCR reads via MiXCR and lists one record per CDR3 protein. The sample records a few hundred thousand distinct CDR3 sequences, 20% to 25% being singletons. No progression to ophthalmopathy during 18 months of follow-up defined stable disease.

The genes are TRBV7-3 and TRBJ2-1; 13 bases line up with TRBD2. The sample consisted of blood. This TCR derives from a man in his fifties or sixties with Graves' hyperthyroidism. This chain's CDR3 is CASSSGTSGIDEQFF. DNA for the CDR3: TGTGCCAGCAGCTCTGGGACTAGCGGGATCGATGAGCAGTTCTTC.